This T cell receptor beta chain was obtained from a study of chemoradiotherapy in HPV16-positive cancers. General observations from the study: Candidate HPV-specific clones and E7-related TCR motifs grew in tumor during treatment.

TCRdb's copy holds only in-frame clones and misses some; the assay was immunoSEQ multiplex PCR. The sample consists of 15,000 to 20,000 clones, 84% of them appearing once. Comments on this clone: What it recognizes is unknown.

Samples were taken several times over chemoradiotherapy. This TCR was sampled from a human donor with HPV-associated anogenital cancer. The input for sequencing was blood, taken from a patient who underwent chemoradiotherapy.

Here the CDR3 reads CASSPPGEKVSLHF. Written as DNA, the CDR3 is TGTGCCAGCTCACCACCGGGGGAGAAGGTGTCCCTCCACTTT. The chain has TRBV18 and TRBJ1-6; D may be TRBD1 (5 bases). CDR3 length equals 14 residues. Germline-derived CDR1 and CDR2 are KGHSH and LQKENI. The ends were cut back, 0 bases at V and 14 bases at J, with 14 bases in the middle.